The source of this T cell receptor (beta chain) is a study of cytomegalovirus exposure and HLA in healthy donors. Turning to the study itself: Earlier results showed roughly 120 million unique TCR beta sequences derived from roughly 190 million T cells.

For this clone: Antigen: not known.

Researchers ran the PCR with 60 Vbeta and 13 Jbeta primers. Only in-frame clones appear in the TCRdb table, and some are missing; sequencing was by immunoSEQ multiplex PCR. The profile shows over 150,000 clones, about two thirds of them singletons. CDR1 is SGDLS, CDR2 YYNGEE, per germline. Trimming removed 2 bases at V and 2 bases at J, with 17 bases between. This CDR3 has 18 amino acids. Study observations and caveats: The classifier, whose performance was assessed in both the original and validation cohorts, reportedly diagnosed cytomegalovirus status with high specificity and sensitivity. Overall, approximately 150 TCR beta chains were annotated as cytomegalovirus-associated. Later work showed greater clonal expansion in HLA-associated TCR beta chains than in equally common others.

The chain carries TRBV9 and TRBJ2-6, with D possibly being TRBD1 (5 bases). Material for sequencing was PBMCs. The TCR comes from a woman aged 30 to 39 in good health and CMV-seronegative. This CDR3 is CASSVLLQPGTGANVLTF. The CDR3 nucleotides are TGTGCCAGCAGCGTCCTCCTACAACCAGGGACTGGGGCCAACGTCCTGACTTTC.